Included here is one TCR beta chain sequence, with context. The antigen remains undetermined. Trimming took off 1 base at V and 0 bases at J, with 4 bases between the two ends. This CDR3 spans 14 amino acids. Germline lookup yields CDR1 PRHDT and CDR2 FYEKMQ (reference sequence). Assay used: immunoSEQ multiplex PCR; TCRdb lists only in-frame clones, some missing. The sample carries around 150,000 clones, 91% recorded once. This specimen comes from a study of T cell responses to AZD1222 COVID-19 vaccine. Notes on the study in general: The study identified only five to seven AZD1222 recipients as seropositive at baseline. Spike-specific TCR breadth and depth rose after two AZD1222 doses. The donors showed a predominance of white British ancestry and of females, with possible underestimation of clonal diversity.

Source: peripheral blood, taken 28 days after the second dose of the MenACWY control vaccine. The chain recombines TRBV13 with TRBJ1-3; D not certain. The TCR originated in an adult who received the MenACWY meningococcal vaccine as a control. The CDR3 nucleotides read TGTGCCAGCAGCTTAGAAAACTCTGGAAACACCATATATTTT. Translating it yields CASSLENSGNTIYF.